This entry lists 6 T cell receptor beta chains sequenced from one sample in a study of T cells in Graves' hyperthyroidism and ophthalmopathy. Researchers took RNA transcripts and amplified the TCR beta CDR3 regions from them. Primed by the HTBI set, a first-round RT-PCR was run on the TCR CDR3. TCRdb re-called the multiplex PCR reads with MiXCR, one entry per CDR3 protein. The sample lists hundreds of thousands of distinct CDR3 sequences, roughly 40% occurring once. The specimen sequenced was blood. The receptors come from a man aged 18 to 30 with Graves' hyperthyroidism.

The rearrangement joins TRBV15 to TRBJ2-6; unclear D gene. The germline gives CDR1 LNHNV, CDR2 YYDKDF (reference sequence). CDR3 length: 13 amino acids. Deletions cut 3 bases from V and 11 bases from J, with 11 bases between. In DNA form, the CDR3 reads TGTGCCACCAGCAGCGGTGAGGCTTACGTCCTGACTTTC. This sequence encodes CATSSGEAYVLTF.

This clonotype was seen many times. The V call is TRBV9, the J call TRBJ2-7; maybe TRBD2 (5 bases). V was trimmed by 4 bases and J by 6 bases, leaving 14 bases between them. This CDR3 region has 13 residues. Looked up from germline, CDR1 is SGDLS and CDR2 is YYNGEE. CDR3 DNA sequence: TGTGCCAGCAGCCCTCGACGGGGAACCGAGCAGTACTTC. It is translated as CASSPRRGTEQYF.

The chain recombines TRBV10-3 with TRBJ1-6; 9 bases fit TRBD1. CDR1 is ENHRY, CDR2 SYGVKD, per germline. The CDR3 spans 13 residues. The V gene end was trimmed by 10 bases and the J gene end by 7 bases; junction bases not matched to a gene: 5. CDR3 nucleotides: TGTGCCACCGGGACAGGGATGAATTCACCCCTCCACTTT. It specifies CATGTGMNSPLHF.

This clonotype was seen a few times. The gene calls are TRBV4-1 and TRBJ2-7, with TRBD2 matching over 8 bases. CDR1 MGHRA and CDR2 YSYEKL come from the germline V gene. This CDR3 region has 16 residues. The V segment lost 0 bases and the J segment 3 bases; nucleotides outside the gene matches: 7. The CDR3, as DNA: TGCGCCAGCAGCCAAGAAGGAGTAGCGGGACTCTACGAGCAGTACTTC. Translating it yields CASSQEGVAGLYEQYF.

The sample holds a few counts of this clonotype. The CDR3 region is CASSTTGSGNQPQHF. The CDR3 DNA is TGTGCCAGCAGTACAACAGGTAGTGGCAATCAGCCCCAGCATTTT. The rearrangement joins TRBV6-5 to TRBJ1-5; D is perhaps TRBD1 (5 bases). The V end was cut by 5 bases, the J end by 2 bases, with 13 bases between. Per germline, CDR1 MNHEY and CDR2 SVGAGI. The CDR3 contains 15 residues.

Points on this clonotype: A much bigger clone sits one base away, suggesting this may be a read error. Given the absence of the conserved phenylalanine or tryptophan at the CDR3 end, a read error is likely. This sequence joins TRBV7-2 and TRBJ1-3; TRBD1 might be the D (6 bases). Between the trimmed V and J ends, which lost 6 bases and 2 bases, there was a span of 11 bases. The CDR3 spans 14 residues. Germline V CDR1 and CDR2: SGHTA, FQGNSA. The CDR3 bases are TGTGCCAGCAGTTGGTCAGGGGCTGGAAACACCATATATTCT. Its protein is CASSWSGAGNTIYS.